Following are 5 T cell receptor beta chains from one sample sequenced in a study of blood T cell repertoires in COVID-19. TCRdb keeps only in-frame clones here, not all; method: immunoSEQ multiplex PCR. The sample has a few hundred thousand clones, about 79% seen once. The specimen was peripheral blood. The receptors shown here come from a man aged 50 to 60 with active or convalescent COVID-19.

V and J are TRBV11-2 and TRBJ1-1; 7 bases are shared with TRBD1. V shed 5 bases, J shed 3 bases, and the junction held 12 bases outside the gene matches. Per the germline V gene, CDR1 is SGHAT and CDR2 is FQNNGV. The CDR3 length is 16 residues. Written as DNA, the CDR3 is TGTGCCAGCAGCCACCACAGGGGTGGAAGGGACACTGAAGCTTTCTTT. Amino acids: CASSHHRGGRDTEAFF.

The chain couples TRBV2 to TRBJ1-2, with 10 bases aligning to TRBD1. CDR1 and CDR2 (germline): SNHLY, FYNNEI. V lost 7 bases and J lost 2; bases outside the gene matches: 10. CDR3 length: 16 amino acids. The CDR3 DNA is TGTGCCAGCATTATGTCTCCGGGACAGGGGAACTATGGCTACACCTTC. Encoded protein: CASIMSPGQGNYGYTF.

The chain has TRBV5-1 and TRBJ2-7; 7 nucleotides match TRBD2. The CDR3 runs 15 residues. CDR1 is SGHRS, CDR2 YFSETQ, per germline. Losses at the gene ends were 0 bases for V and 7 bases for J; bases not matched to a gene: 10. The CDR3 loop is CASSLGAGEAREQYF. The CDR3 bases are TGCGCCAGCAGCTTGGGGGCGGGAGAGGCTAGGGAGCAGTACTTC.

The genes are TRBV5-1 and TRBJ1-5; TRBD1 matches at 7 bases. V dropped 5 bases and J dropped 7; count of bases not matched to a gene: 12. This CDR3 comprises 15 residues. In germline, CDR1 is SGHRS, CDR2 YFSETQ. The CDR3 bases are TGCGCCAGCAGTTTTACCGGGACAGTCGGCCAGCCCCAGCATTTT. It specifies CASSFTGTVGQPQHF.

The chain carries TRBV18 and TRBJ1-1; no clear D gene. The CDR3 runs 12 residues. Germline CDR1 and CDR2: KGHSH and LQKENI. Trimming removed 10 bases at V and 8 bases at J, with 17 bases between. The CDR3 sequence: CATKSPAQEAFF. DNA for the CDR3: TGTGCCACCAAAAGCCCCGCTCAAGAAGCTTTCTTT.